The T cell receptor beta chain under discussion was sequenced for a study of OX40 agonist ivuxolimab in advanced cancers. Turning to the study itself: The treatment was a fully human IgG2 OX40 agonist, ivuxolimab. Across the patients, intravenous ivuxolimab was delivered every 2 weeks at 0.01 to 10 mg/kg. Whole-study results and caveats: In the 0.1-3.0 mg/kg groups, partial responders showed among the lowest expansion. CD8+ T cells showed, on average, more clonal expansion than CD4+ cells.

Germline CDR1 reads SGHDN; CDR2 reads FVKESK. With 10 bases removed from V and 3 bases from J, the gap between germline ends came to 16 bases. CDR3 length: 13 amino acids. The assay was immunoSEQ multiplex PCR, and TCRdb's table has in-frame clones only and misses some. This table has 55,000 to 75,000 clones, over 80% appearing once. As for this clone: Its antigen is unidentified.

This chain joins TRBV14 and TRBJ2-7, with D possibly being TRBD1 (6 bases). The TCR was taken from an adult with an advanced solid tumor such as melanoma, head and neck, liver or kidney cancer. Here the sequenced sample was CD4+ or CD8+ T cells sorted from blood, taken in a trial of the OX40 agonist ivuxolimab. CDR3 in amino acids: CAKNMDSHYEQYF. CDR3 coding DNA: TGTGCCAAAAACATGGACAGTCACTACGAGCAGTACTTC. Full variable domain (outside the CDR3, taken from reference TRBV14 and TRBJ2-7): EAGVTQFPSHSVIEKGQTVTLRCDPISGHDNLYWYRRVMGKEIKFLLHFVKESKQDESGMPNNRFLAERTGGTYSTLKVQPAELEDSGVYFCAKNMDSHYEQYFGPGTRLTVT.